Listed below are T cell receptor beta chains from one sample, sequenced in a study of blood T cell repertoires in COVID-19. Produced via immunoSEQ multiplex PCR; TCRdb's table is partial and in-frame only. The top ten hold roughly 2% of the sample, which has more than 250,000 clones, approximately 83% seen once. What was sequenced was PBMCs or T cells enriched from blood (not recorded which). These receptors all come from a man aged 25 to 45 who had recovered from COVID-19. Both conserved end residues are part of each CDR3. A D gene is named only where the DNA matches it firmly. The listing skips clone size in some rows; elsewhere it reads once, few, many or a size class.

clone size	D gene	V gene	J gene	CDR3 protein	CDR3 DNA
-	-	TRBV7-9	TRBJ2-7	CASSFPAASPEQYF	TGTGCCAGCAGCTTTCCCGCAGCGTCTCCAGAGCAGTACTTC
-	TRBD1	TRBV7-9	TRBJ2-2	CASSPSRAQGAGGELFF	TGTGCCAGCAGCCCTTCGCGGGCGCAGGGGGCTGGCGGGGAGCTGTTTTTT
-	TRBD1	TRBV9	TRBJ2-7	CASSVGGGYNTYEQYF	TGTGCCAGCAGCGTAGGAGGGGGCTACAACACGTACGAGCAGTACTTC
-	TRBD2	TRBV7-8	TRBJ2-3	CASSSPMGGSTDTQYF	TGTGCCAGCAGCTCCCCAATGGGGGGGAGCACAGATACGCAGTATTTT
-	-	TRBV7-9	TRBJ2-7	CASSLPGHPTYEQYF	TGTGCCAGCAGCTTACCGGGACACCCTACCTACGAGCAGTACTTC
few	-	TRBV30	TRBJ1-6	CAWLPRGNSPLHF	TGTGCCTGGCTACCTAGGGGTAATTCACCCCTCCACTTT
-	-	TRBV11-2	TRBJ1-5	CASSILGQGNQPQHF	TGTGCCAGCAGCATCCTGGGCCAGGGCAATCAGCCCCAGCATTTT
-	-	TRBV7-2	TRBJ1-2	CASSSHGQGRGYTF	TGTGCCAGCAGCTCCCATGGGCAGGGTCGTGGCTACACCTTC
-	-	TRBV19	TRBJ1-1	CASSAQRQVKAFF	TGTGCCAGTAGTGCACAACGACAGGTTAAAGCTTTCTTT
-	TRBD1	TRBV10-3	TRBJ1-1	CAISGGRGNEAFF	TGTGCCATCAGTGGTGGCAGGGGGAATGAAGCTTTCTTT
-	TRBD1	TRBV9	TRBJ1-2	CASSPSGQVASGYTF	TGTGCCAGCAGCCCTTCGGGACAGGTAGCTTCTGGCTACACCTTC
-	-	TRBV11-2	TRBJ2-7	CASSLGTDSREQYF	TGTGCCAGCAGCTTAGGAACAGACAGTCGCGAGCAGTACTTC
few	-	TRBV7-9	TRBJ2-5	CASSPPLRDGGETQYF	TGTGCCAGCAGCCCTCCGCTTAGGGACGGAGGGGAGACCCAGTACTTC
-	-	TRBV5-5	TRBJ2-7	CASSLVGDSTYEQYF	TGTGCCAGCAGCTTGGTCGGGGATAGTACCTACGAGCAGTACTTC
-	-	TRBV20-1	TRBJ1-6	CSASNGVRSNSPLHF	TGCAGTGCTAGTAACGGGGTCAGGTCGAATTCACCCCTCCACTTT
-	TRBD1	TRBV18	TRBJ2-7	CASSPGQGASYEQYF	TGTGCCAGCTCACCGGGACAGGGGGCATCCTACGAGCAGTACTTC